This TCR beta chain was recovered during a study of blood T cell repertoires in COVID-19 (dated by TCRdb to 2020 to 2021). Concerning the study at large: The collaborator samples originated in the United States, Italy and Spain and spanned the acute and convalescent phases of COVID-19. The prospective study material was composed of cDNA or gDNA derived from T cells, B-cell-depleted T cells, or PBMCs. Deeply sampled blood TCRbeta repertoires from subjects exposed to, actively infected with, or recovered from COVID-19 were included in the dataset. The repertoires were released in a freely available public database meant as a resource for research on the immune response to SARS-CoV-2. Samples were obtained from the ongoing ImmuneRACE study (first 160 participants) and from over a thousand subjects provided by 6 global collaborators. Sample metadata almost always included a de-identified subject ID, COVID-19 status, age in years and sex. Where available, HLA class I and class II types were taken from metadata supplied by the sample provider and were not determined by assay-based typing. Points the paper makes about the study in general: The quantity of clinical and demographic metadata differed by source and by participant and was supplied without curation.

In the case of this clone: No cognate antigen has been identified for it. The sample holds no much larger clone one base away, and base qualities are not on file.

The immunoSEQ Assay, a bias-controlled multiplex PCR, was used to amplify TCRbeta CDR3 regions from genomic DNA. The published analysis was carried out like this. Nucleated cell counts per sample were estimated from amplification of reference gene primers within the assay. To quantify the absolute abundance of each unique TCRbeta CDR3 rearrangement, sequence reads were collapsed and filtered. For each sample, productive Simpson clonality was calculated as the square root of Simpson's diversity index across productive rearrangements. TCRdb's version of the immuneACCESS table is confined to in-frame rearrangements and falls short of the full clone set. An unresolved V gene accounts for under half of the shortfall where checked; the remainder is of unknown origin. D and trimming come from the DNA, and the V and J calls and clone size come from that table. Across this sample there are about 260,000 clones, with roughly four fifths seen only once. Under 2% of the sample goes to the ten largest clones.

The collaborating institutions used their own protocols to collect whole blood in K2EDTA tubes. For TCRbeta analysis, collaborators shipped samples in one of three forms: frozen whole blood, isolated PBMCs, or DNA extracted from either of those sample types. Sequences were obtained from peripheral blood. The clonotype comes from a woman older than 75 with acute or convalescent COVID-19.

The DNA sequence follows: TGCAGCGGGCGGGCTAGCGGGGGACCCCAAGAGACCCAGTACTTC. Translated, it reads CSGRASGGPQETQYF. The sequence joins TRBV29-1 to TRBJ2-5, with 10 central nucleotides matching TRBD2. From the cysteine up to the phenylalanine, the CDR3 has a length of 15 residues. The only DNA kept is the CDR3, 45 bases in frame from the first base. At the junction V is shortened by 7 bases and J by 1 base; bases outside the gene matches: 9. The germline V gene encodes CDR1 SQVTM and CDR2 ANQGSEA.